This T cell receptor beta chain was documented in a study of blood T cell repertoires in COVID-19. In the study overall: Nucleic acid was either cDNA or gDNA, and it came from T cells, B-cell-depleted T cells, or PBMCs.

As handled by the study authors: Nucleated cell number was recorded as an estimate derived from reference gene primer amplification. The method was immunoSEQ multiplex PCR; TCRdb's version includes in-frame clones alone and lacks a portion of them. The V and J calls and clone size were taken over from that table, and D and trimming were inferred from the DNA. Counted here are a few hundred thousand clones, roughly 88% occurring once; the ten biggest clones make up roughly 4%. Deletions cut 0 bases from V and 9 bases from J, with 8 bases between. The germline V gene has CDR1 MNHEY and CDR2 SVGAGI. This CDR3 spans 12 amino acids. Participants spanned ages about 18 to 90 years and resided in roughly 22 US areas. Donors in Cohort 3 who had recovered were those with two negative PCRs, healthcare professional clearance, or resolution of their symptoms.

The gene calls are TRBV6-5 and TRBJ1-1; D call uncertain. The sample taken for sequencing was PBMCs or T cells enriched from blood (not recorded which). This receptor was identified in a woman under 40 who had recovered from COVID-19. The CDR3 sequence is CASSYSGGQAFF. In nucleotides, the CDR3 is TGTGCCAGCAGTTACTCGGGAGGCCAAGCTTTCTTT.